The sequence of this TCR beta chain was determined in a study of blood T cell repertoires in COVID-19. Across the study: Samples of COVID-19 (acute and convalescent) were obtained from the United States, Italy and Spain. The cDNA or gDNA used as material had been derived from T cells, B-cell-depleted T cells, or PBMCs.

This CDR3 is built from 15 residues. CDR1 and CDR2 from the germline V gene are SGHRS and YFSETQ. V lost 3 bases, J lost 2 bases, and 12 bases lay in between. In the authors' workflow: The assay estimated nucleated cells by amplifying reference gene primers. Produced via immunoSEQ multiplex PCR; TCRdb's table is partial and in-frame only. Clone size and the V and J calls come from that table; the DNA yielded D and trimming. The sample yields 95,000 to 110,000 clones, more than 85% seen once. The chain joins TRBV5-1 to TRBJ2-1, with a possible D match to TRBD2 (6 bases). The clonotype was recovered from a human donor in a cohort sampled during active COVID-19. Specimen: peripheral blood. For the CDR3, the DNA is TGCGCCAGCAGCTCGGGACTCTACCCCTACAATGAGCAGTTCTTC. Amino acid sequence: CASSSGLYPYNEQFF.